The text below deals with one TCR beta chain. Trimming at V came to 0 bases and at J to 6 bases, leaving 4 bases not matched to a gene. The CDR3 loop spans 15 amino acids. Per the germline V gene, CDR1 is SGHRS and CDR2 is YFSETQ. These data belong to a study of blood T cell repertoires in COVID-19. Background on the study: Sources were T cells, B-cell-depleted T cells, or PBMCs; the material itself was cDNA or gDNA.

Per the authors' pipeline: Amplification from reference gene primers served as the basis for estimated nucleated cell counts. The data were produced by immunoSEQ multiplex PCR, yet TCRdb's version contains in-frame clones alone and is incomplete. V and J calls and clone size come straight from that table; D and trimming were deduced from the DNA. The repertoire holds about 97,000 clones, less than 95% seen once, with less than 2% in the top ten. What was sequenced was peripheral blood. The clonotype comes from a man aged 60-69 years with acute or convalescent COVID-19. The chain carries TRBV5-1 and TRBJ2-1; 9 nucleotides line up with TRBD1. This chain's CDR3 is CASSLGDRDVNEQFF. As DNA, the CDR3 is TGCGCCAGCAGCTTGGGGGACAGGGATGTCAATGAGCAGTTCTTC. The whole variable domain, filled in from reference TRBV5-1 and TRBJ2-1, reads KAGVTQTPRYLIKTRGQQVTLSCSPISGHRSVSWYQQTPGQGLQFLFEYFSETQRNKGNFPGRFSGRQFSNSRSEMNVSTLELGDSALYLCASSLGDRDVNEQFFGPGTRLTVL.